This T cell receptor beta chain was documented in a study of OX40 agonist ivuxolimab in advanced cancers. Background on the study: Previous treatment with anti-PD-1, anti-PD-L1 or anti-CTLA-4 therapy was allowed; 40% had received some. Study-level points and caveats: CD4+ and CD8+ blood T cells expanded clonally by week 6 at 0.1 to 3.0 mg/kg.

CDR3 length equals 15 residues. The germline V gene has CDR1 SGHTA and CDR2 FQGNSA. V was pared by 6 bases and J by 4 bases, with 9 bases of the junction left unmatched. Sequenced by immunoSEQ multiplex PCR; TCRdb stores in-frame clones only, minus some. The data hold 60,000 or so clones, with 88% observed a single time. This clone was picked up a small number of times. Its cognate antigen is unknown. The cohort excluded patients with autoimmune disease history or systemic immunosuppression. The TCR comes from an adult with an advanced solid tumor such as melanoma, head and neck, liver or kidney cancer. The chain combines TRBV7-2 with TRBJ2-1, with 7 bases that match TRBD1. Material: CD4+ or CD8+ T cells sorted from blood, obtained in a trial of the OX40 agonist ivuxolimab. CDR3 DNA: TGTGCCAGCAGGCTTAGCCGACAGGGTTACAATGAGCAGTTCTTC. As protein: CASRLSRQGYNEQFF.